A selection of T cell receptor beta chains follows, all from one sample in a study of blood T cell repertoires in COVID-19. Sequenced by immunoSEQ multiplex PCR; TCRdb stores in-frame clones only, minus some. The table shows around 190,000 clones, with roughly 85% occurring only once. Material: peripheral blood. The receptors originated from a man between 45 and 60 years old with active or convalescent COVID-19. Each CDR3 is given with its conserved first and last residue. A D gene is named only where the DNA matches it firmly. Part of the rows lack a size; the others show once, few, many or a class for expanded clones.

j_gene,abundance,d_gene,len,v_gene,CDR3aa,CDR3nt
TRBJ1-1,NA,TRBD1,17,TRBV28,CASIPWGTGGGNTEAFF,TGTGCCAGCATACCCTGGGGGACAGGGGGCGGGAACACTGAAGCTTTCTTT
TRBJ2-3,NA,TRBD2,18,TRBV11-2,CASSLALAGGSGTDTQYF,TGTGCCAGCAGCTTGGCACTAGCGGGAGGAAGCGGCACAGATACGCAGTATTTT
TRBJ2-7,NA,TRBD2,13,TRBV29-1,CSVRASGTYEQYF,TGCAGCGTTCGTGCTAGCGGGACCTACGAGCAGTACTTC
TRBJ2-7,many,TRBD1,15,TRBV7-9,CASSRLGDRSYEQYF,TGTGCCAGCAGCCGGTTGGGGGACAGGTCCTACGAGCAGTACTTC
TRBJ1-1,NA,NA,12,TRBV12-3/TRBV12-4,CASRTGSPEAFF,TGTGCCAGCCGTACAGGCTCCCCGGAAGCTTTCTTT
TRBJ2-5,NA,NA,15,TRBV5-4,CASSGGVQNQETQYF,TGTGCCAGCAGCGGCGGGGTACAGAACCAAGAGACCCAGTACTTC
TRBJ1-2,NA,TRBD1,15,TRBV7-2,CASSLVRDSRDGYTF,TGTGCCAGCAGCTTAGTACGGGACAGCCGAGATGGCTACACCTTC
TRBJ1-5,NA,TRBD1,13,TRBV27,CASRRTGDQPQHF,TGTGCCAGCAGGAGAACAGGGGATCAGCCCCAGCATTTT
TRBJ1-6,NA,NA,16,TRBV4-1,CASSREKSSYNSPLHF,TGCGCCAGCAGCCGAGAGAAGAGCTCCTATAATTCACCCCTCCACTTT
TRBJ2-7,NA,TRBD1,15,TRBV4-1,CASRVGAGGLYEQYF,TGCGCCAGCAGAGTGGGGGCAGGGGGCCTTTACGAGCAGTACTTC
TRBJ2-5,NA,TRBD1,18,TRBV6-2/TRBV6-3,CASSFTSRDSHTQETQYF,TGTGCCAGCAGTTTTACCTCCCGGGACAGCCATACCCAAGAGACCCAGTACTTC
TRBJ1-1,NA,NA,13,TRBV6-2/TRBV6-3,CASSYALEGEAFF,TGTGCCAGCAGTTACGCGCTTGAGGGTGAAGCTTTCTTT
TRBJ2-3,few,TRBD1,17,TRBV24-1,CATSDSLPGQGVDTQYF,TGTGCCACCAGTGACTCCCTTCCGGGACAGGGCGTAGATACGCAGTATTTT
TRBJ1-3,once,NA,17,TRBV25-1,CASSEYRGGQYGNTIYF,TGTGCCAGCAGTGAATATCGGGGAGGACAATACGGAAACACCATATATTTT
TRBJ1-6,once,NA,12,TRBV9,CASSPGDPPLHF,TGTGCCAGCAGCCCGGGGGACCCCCCCCTCCACTTT
TRBJ1-2,once,NA,15,TRBV7-2,CASSLEGNRIYGYTF,TGTGCCAGCAGCTTGGAGGGCAACAGAATCTATGGCTACACCTTC
TRBJ1-6,few,NA,13,TRBV2,CASKGRGDSPLHF,TGTGCCAGCAAGGGACGGGGGGATTCACCCCTCCACTTT